The 22 T cell receptor beta chains given below trace back to one sample, sequenced in a study of blood T cell repertoires in COVID-19. TCRdb keeps only in-frame clones here, not all; method: immunoSEQ multiplex PCR. The table shows about 340,000 clones, with around 88% occurring only once. The sequencing input was peripheral blood. The origin of the receptors is a woman in her sixties with COVID-19, enrolled during active disease.

This clone was observed a handful of times. This chain uses TRBV10-3 with TRBJ1-2; tentatively, D is TRBD1 (5 bases). Germline assignment: CDR1 ENHRY and CDR2 SYGVKD. The CDR3 spans 12 residues. V dropped 11 bases and J dropped 8 bases, with 18 bases sitting between them. The CDR3 DNA sequence: TGTGCCGGAGGGACCAGCCCTCAAGGCTACACCTTC. It encodes CAGGTSPQGYTF.

This chain connects TRBV6-2 or TRBV6-3 to TRBJ2-7, with D maybe TRBD1 (5 bases). This CDR3 is 13 amino acids long. V lost 2 bases, J lost 3 bases, and 8 bases lay in between. From germline, CDR1 is MNHEY and CDR2 SVGEGT. CDR3 DNA: TGTGCCAGCAGTTACAGGGGATTCTACGAGCAGTACTTC. This codes for CASSYRGFYEQYF.

The chain is built from TRBV5-6 and TRBJ2-1; D possibly corresponds to TRBD1 (5 bases). This CDR3 is built from 14 residues. The germline V and J ends were trimmed by 0 bases and 4 bases, with 8 bases remaining between them. Germline CDR1 reads SGHDT; CDR2 reads YYEEEE. CDR3 in amino acids: CASSLGQGYNEQFF. CDR3 DNA: TGTGCCAGCAGCTTGGGTCAGGGTTACAATGAGCAGTTCTTC.

This clone was recorded once. This chain joins TRBV11-3 and TRBJ2-1; a weak D match, TRBD1 (5 bases). The CDR3 contains 17 residues. Looked up from germline, CDR1 is SGHNT and CDR2 is YENEEA. V gave up 5 bases and J gave up 0 bases, with 17 bases separating them. CDR3 loop: CASSPYKTASSYNEQFF. Written as DNA, the CDR3 is TGTGCCAGCAGCCCCTATAAGACAGCAAGCTCCTACAATGAGCAGTTCTTC.

The chain joins TRBV3-1 (or the pseudogene TRBV3-2) to TRBJ2-7, with D possibly matching TRBD2 (5 bases). Germline CDR1 LGHDT, CDR2 YNNKEL (reference sequence). This CDR3 has 15 amino acids. V was pared by 2 bases and J by 5 bases, with 16 bases between. CDR3 amino acids: CASSQTLADYDEQYF. The CDR3 DNA is TGTGCCAGCAGCCAAACGCTAGCCGATTACGACGAGCAGTACTTC.

The CDR3 sequence is CASSFLGAGYGYTF. CDR3 coding DNA: TGTGCCAGCAGTTTTTTGGGGGCTGGCTATGGCTACACCTTC. This chain links TRBV27 with TRBJ1-2, with a tentative D call TRBD1 (6 bases). The CDR3 loop spans 14 amino acids. CDR1 MNHEY and CDR2 SMNVEV come from the germline V gene (reference sequence). V was shortened by 3 bases and J by 4 bases, with 12 bases between the two germline ends.

This rearrangement joins TRBV4-1 to TRBJ2-1; D is uncertain. CDR3 length: 13 amino acids. From germline, CDR1 is MGHRA and CDR2 YSYEKL. With 3 bases removed from V and 10 bases from J, the gap between germline ends came to 13 bases. DNA for the CDR3: TGCGCCAGCAGCCAGGTTTTAACCGGGGAGCAGTTCTTC. Translated: CASSQVLTGEQFF.

This clone was recorded a few times. The chain has TRBV5-4 and TRBJ2-7; 8 bases align to TRBD2. With 0 bases clipped from V and 2 bases from J, the junction kept 1 base outside the gene matches. CDR1 SGHNT and CDR2 YYREEE come from the germline V gene (reference sequence). CDR3 length equals 14 residues. CDR3 sequence reads: CASSLAGGPYEQYF. The CDR3 bases are TGTGCCAGCAGCTTGGCGGGAGGGCCCTACGAGCAGTACTTC.

The J gene is TRBJ1-5, the V gene TRBV2; D not resolved. The CDR3 sequence is 13 residues long. Trimming removed 2 bases from V and 7 bases from J, with 9 bases in between. Germline V gene lookup returns CDR1 SNHLY and CDR2 FYNNEI. The CDR3 loop is CASSEFLGQPQHF. In DNA form, the CDR3 reads TGTGCCAGCAGTGAATTTCTTGGCCAGCCCCAGCATTTT. Full variable domain (missing parts from reference TRBV2 and TRBJ1-5): EPEVTQTPSHQVTQMGQEVILRCVPISNHLYFYWYRQILGQKVEFLVSFYNNEISEKSEIFDDQFSVERPDGSNFTLKIRSTKLEDSAMYFCASSEFLGQPQHFGDGTRLSIL.

The chain joins TRBV7-2 to TRBJ2-1; 10 bases map to TRBD2. Germline V CDR1 and CDR2: SGHTA, FQGNSA. V was pared by 1 base and J by 8 bases, with 5 bases of the junction left unmatched. This CDR3 comprises 15 residues. The CDR3: CASSLGAGGPYEQFF. CDR3 in DNA: TGTGCCAGCAGCTTAGGAGCGGGGGGGCCCTATGAGCAGTTCTTC.

This clone was seen a few times. This chain joins TRBV19 and TRBJ1-4, with 11 bases identical to TRBD1. V dropped 3 bases and J dropped 7; count of bases not matched to a gene: 7. Germline V gene lookup returns CDR1 LNHDA and CDR2 SQIVND (reference sequence). The CDR3 runs to 16 residues. The CDR3 DNA follows: TGTGCCAGTAGTATGGGCAGGGGGACAGGGGGTGAAAAACTGTTTTTT. Protein: CASSMGRGTGGEKLFF.

This chain joins TRBV29-1 and TRBJ2-7; TRBD1 agrees at 9 bases. The CDR3 is 12 residues long. V was clipped by 6 bases and J by 5 bases; unmatched bases: 5. From germline, CDR1 is SQVTM and CDR2 ANQGSEA. CDR3 region: CSVETGGDEQYF. The CDR3, as DNA: TGCAGCGTGGAGACAGGGGGGGACGAGCAGTACTTC.

V is TRBV6-6 and J is TRBJ1-5, with TRBD1 as a possible D gene (5 bases). CDR3 size: 15 residues. Germline V lookup: CDR1 MNHNY, CDR2 SVGAGI (reference sequence). V lost 5 bases and J 3 bases, leaving 14 bases between the germline ends. The CDR3 region is CASSPEGLNNQPQHF. The CDR3 DNA follows: TGTGCCAGCAGTCCGGAGGGACTGAACAATCAGCCCCAGCATTTT.

This chain connects TRBV14 to TRBJ1-3, with 7 bases identical to TRBD1. Germline CDR1 reads SGHDN; CDR2 reads FVKESK. V dropped 0 bases and J dropped 2; count of bases not matched to a gene: 7. The CDR3 is 17 amino acids. The CDR3 sequence is CASSQEFGRGAGNTIYF. The CDR3 DNA follows: TGTGCCAGCAGCCAAGAGTTCGGCAGGGGGGCTGGAAACACCATATATTTT.

This clone has only one observation. This chain joins TRBV20-1 and TRBJ2-7, with 10 bases fitting TRBD2. The CDR3 totals 14 residues. CDR1 and CDR2 (germline): DFQATT, SNEGSKA (reference sequence). V gave up 3 bases and J gave up 6 bases; unmatched junction bases: 8. The CDR3 DNA sequence: TGCAGTGCTAGTAAGCGGGGGGGCGGCGGCGAGCAGTACTTC. It specifies CSASKRGGGGEQYF.

The chain employs TRBV4-1 and TRBJ1-2, with D unresolved. The germline gives CDR1 MGHRA, CDR2 YSYEKL. This CDR3 contains 15 residues. The germline V and J ends were trimmed by 1 base and 2 bases, with 11 bases remaining between them. The CDR3 sequence: CASSQVSRENYGYTF. The CDR3 DNA reads TGCGCCAGCAGCCAAGTATCTCGGGAAAACTATGGCTACACCTTC.

The CDR3 is CSVAGSSGNTIYF. The CDR3 DNA reads as TGCAGCGTTGCAGGGTCCTCTGGAAACACCATATATTTT. The chain is built from TRBV29-1 and TRBJ1-3; D might be TRBD1 (5 bases). V lost 4 bases, J lost 0 bases, and 7 bases lay in between. The length of the CDR3 is 13 residues. Germline CDR1 and CDR2: SQVTM and ANQGSEA.

This chain links TRBV3-1 (or the pseudogene TRBV3-2) with TRBJ1-2; 7 bases map to TRBD1. Germline trimming cut 2 bases from V and 6 bases from J; bases unmatched to any gene: 9. Germline assignment: CDR1 LGHDT and CDR2 YNNKEL (reference sequence). This CDR3 has 15 residues. CDR3 DNA: TGTGCCAGCAGCCAATCCCTTACAGGGGTGGATGGCTACACCTTC. Protein sequence: CASSQSLTGVDGYTF.

The CDR3 is CASSVDGEPLAKNIQYF. In DNA, the CDR3 is TGTGCCAGCAGCGTAGATGGGGAGCCGCTAGCCAAAAACATTCAGTACTTC. This chain connects TRBV9 to TRBJ2-4, with D maybe TRBD2 (5 bases). There are 17 residues in the CDR3. Germline CDR1 reads SGDLS; CDR2 reads YYNGEE. V was pared by 0 bases and J by 0 bases, with 13 bases between.

V gene TRBV5-6 combines with J gene TRBJ1-6; D may be TRBD1 (6 bases). From germline, CDR1 is SGHDT and CDR2 YYEEEE. This CDR3 has 15 residues. V was pared by 2 bases and J by 6 bases, with 12 bases between. The CDR3: CASSLRGQLNSPLHF. For the CDR3, the DNA is TGTGCCAGCAGCTTAAGAGGACAGCTTAATTCACCCCTCCACTTT.

The rearrangement uses TRBV3-1 (or the pseudogene TRBV3-2) and TRBJ1-2; possibly TRBD1 for D (5 bases). Germline CDR1 and CDR2: LGHDT and YNNKEL (reference sequence). The ends were cut back, 1 base at V and 8 bases at J, with 17 bases in the middle. This CDR3 comprises 15 residues. For the CDR3, the DNA is TGTGCCAGCAGCCAAGTGTTGCGGAGGGGCGGCGGCTACACCTTC. Its protein product is CASSQVLRRGGGYTF.

V and J are TRBV30 and TRBJ2-7, with 7 bases fitting TRBD2. With V trimmed by 2 bases and J by 2 bases, 9 bases remained unmatched. The germline gives CDR1 GTSNPN, CDR2 SVGIG (reference sequence). The CDR3 consists of 15 residues. CDR3 sequence: CAWSIGGTLTYEQYF. The CDR3 coding sequence is TGTGCCTGGAGTATCGGGGGGACTTTAACCTACGAGCAGTACTTC. The complete variable domain, with remaining parts taken from reference TRBV30 and TRBJ2-7, reads SQTIHQWPATLVQPVGSPLSLECTVEGTSNPNLYWYRQAAGRGLQLLFYSVGIGQISSEVPQNLSASRPQDRQFILSSKKLLLSDSGFYLCAWSIGGTLTYEQYFGPGTRLTVT.